Below are 5 T cell receptor beta chains sequenced from a single sample in a study of T cell clonality in common variable immunodeficiency. The study, taken as a whole, reports: Fewer deletions and N-nucleotide insertions were reportedly seen in common variable immunodeficiency TCR beta sequences.

The method was immunoSEQ multiplex PCR; TCRdb's version includes in-frame clones alone and lacks a portion of them. Altogether around 30,000 clones were found in the sample, and no singletons occur. Which antigens these TCRs recognize remains unknown. Input material: peripheral blood mononuclear cells. The receptors were sampled from a human donor with common variable immunodeficiency.

The covered CDR3 bases are TGTGCCAGCAGCTTCCTGGCCGTCCGCGAG. Protein: CASSFLAVRE. In full, the CDR3 is CASSFLAVREQYF. This chain joins TRBV7-2 and TRBJ2-7; D remains unclear. The CDR3 extends 3 residues past the end of the read, so its final part is completed from the germline J gene. The CDR3 runs to 13 residues. Trimming shortened V by 3 bases and J by 6 bases, and 12 bases separated the two germline ends. Germline loops: CDR1 SGHTA, CDR2 FQGNSA.

This clone was seen repeatedly, ten times or more. The CDR3 loop reads CASSGLGNSGTDNEQFF. The part of the CDR3 DNA that was read is TGCGCCAGCAGTGGTTTGGGGAATAGCGGGACGGACAATGAG. The chain is built from TRBV10-1 and TRBJ2-1; 8 bases match TRBD2. The CDR3 end lies 3 residues beyond the end of the read and is filled in from the germline J gene. V dropped 4 bases and J dropped 5; count of bases not matched to a gene: 13. The CDR3 is 17 amino acids. Germline values: CDR1 WNHNN, CDR2 SYGVQD (reference sequence).

This clone was picked up many times. The read ends 3 residues before the CDR3 terminus; that terminus is restored from the germline J gene. V and J are TRBV18 and TRBJ2-1; 8 bases match TRBD2. Unmatched junction bases numbered 6, after V lost 0 bases and J lost 2 bases. Per the germline V gene, CDR1 is KGHSH and CDR2 is LQKENI. This CDR3 comprises 17 residues. Here the CDR3 reads CASSPPSSGSTYNEQFF. The DNA read from the CDR3 is TGTGCCAGCTCACCACCATCTAGCGGGTCTACCTACAATGAG.

Concerning this clone: The CDR3 extends 3 residues past the end of the read, so its final part is completed from the germline J gene. The chain is built from TRBV6-1 and TRBJ1-5; D gene ambiguous. The V end lost 3 bases, the J end lost 4 bases, and 10 bases lay between the germline ends. CDR3 length: 14 amino acids. CDR1 and CDR2 from the germline V gene are MNHNS and SASEGT. Partial CDR3 DNA: TGTGCCAGCAGTGATTCTCTCAGTAATCAGCCC. The encoded protein is CASSDSLSNQP. The CDR3 in its entirety is CASSDSLSNQPQHF.

This clone was seen more than once but under ten times. The read ends 3 residues early relative to the CDR3; the germline J gene fills the gap. The chain employs TRBV7-8 and TRBJ2-1, with 10 bases that match TRBD2. The V gene's germline CDR1 is SGHVS and CDR2 FQNEAQ. The CDR3 runs 15 residues. After removal of 1 base from V and 4 bases from J, the junction contained 1 base not matched to a gene. CDR3 DNA, as far as it was read: TGTGCCAGCAGCTTAGGAGCGGGAGGGTACAATGAG. Amino acid sequence: CASSLGAGGYNE. The whole CDR3 is CASSLGAGGYNEQFF.